The clone carrying this TCR beta chain was seen only a few times. From the PCR reads, TCRdb called clonotypes with MiXCR, one entry per CDR3 protein. The sample includes approximately 80,000 distinct CDR3 sequences, 45% to 55% seen only once; the top ten take around an eighth. This record belongs to a study of CDR3 diversity in severe acne. This CDR3 has 11 residues. CDR1 and CDR2 from the germline V gene are WNHNN and SYGVQD (reference sequence). V was trimmed by 4 bases and J by 6 bases, leaving 7 bases between them. Sequencing input: blood. The receptor's source is a male donor in good health, without acne. V and J are TRBV10-1 and TRBJ2-7, with D perhaps matching TRBD1 (5 bases). CDR3 sequence reads: CASSGGREQYF. CDR3 in DNA: TGCGCCAGCAGTGGGGGCCGCGAGCAGTACTTC.